This TCR beta chain was documented in a study of cytomegalovirus exposure and HLA in healthy donors. Study-level points and caveats: Generally TCR sequences proved uncommon, though certain public TCRs appeared in numerous donors. Cytomegalovirus association was assigned to approximately 160 TCR beta chains.

In the PCR, 60 Vbeta and 13 Jbeta primers were used. The table came from immunoSEQ multiplex PCR; TCRdb's copy has only in-frame clones and leaves some out. The sample yields tens of thousands of clones, of which the top ten take up more than 2%. Details on this clone: Its antigen is unidentified.

Each donor was healthy, and each was a bone marrow donor. The V segment lost 4 bases and the J segment 5 bases; nucleotides outside the gene matches: 14. The CDR3 length is 18 residues. CDR1 and CDR2 (germline): MGHRA, YSYEKL. This chain joins TRBV4-1 and TRBJ2-1, with 10 nucleotides matching TRBD2. The sequence was collected from a woman aged 40 to 50 in good health and CMV-seronegative. Sequencing used PBMCs. The CDR3, as DNA: TGCGCCAGCAGCCGCACACCCTTAGCGGGAGGAGCCGACAATGAGCAGTTCTTC. Its protein is CASSRTPLAGGADNEQFF.